A single sample is the source of the 24 T cell receptor beta chains below, sequenced in a study of T cell repertoires in cytomegalovirus infection. TCRdb re-called the reads with MiXCR, one entry per CDR3 protein. The table has hundreds of thousands of distinct CDR3 sequences, roughly 24% seen once. Sequencing was performed on CD8+ T cells from PBMCs. The receptors were sampled from a human donor in good health (CMV status not recorded). Some clones in this sample may be carry-over from other donors' samples.

There are many counts of this clonotype. The chain employs TRBV7-8 and TRBJ2-3, with D unresolved. The CDR3 consists of 15 residues. The ends were cut back, 5 bases at V and 2 bases at J, with 14 bases in the middle. From germline, CDR1 is SGHVS and CDR2 FQNEAQ. CDR3 amino acids: CASSVNGFTTDTQYF. CDR3 sequence (DNA): TGTGCCAGCAGCGTCAACGGATTTACCACAGATACGCAGTATTTT.

V usage is TRBV27 and J usage is TRBJ2-1; a possible D gene is TRBD1 (5 bases). Germline V gene data show CDR1 as MNHEY and CDR2 as SMNVEV (reference sequence). The CDR3 extends over 16 amino acids. Trimming pared 3 bases from V and 0 bases from J, leaving 12 bases between. Written as DNA, the CDR3 is TGTGCCAGCAGTTTTGGGATAGGGGTCTCCTACAATGAGCAGTTCTTC. Translation: CASSFGIGVSYNEQFF.

This clonotype was observed a few times. The gene calls are TRBV25-1 and TRBJ2-1; the D gene is possibly TRBD1 (6 bases). Germline assignment: CDR1 MGHDK and CDR2 SYGVNS. V was cut by 8 bases and J by 5 bases, with 7 bases left in between. The CDR3 consists of 11 residues. CDR3 sequence (DNA): TGTGCCAGCTGGGACAACAATGAGCAGTTCTTC. Translation: CASWDNNEQFF. The full variable domain, its missing parts supplied by reference TRBV25-1 and TRBJ2-1, is EADIYQTPRYLVIGTGKKITLECSQTMGHDKMYWYQQDPGMELHLIHYSYGVNSTEKGDLSSESTVSRIRTEHFPLTLESARPSHTSQYLCASWDNNEQFFGPGTRLTVL.

This chain joins TRBV7-9 and TRBJ2-7; 10 bases match TRBD2. V shed 2 bases, J shed 3 bases, and the junction held 1 base outside the gene matches. Germline loops: CDR1 SEHNR, CDR2 FQNEAQ (reference sequence). The CDR3 sequence is 14 residues long. This CDR3 is CASSLSGRGYEQYF. CDR3 DNA sequence: TGTGCCAGCAGCTTAAGCGGGAGGGGCTACGAGCAGTACTTC.

This clonotype was counted between two and nine times. The chain is built from TRBV29-1 and TRBJ1-1; D gene unclear. The CDR3 covers 11 residues. CDR1 is SQVTM and CDR2 is ANQGSEA in the germline V gene. V lost 5 bases and J lost 7, with 11 bases in between. CDR3 amino acids: CSVRGGGEAFF. Written as DNA, the CDR3 is TGCAGCGTTCGGGGTGGTGGTGAAGCTTTCTTT.

This clonotype came up many times. The chain employs TRBV7-2 and TRBJ2-2, with D possibly being TRBD1 or TRBD2 (5 bases each). The CDR3 has 15 residues. Germline V gene data show CDR1 as SGHTA and CDR2 as FQGNSA. V gave up 8 bases and J gave up 2 bases, with 15 bases separating them. This CDR3 reads CASRNRGVNTGELFF. The CDR3 DNA reads TGTGCCAGCCGCAACCGGGGCGTAAACACCGGGGAGCTGTTTTTT. The full variable domain, in which reference TRBV7-2 and TRBJ2-2 provide the parts outside the CDR3, is GAGVSQSPSNKVTEKGKDVELRCDPISGHTALYWYRQSLGQGLEFLIYFQGNSAPDKSGLPSDRFSAERTGGSVSTLTIQRTQQEDSAVYLCASRNRGVNTGELFFGEGSRLTVL.

This chain connects TRBV28 to TRBJ2-3; possibly TRBD1 or TRBD2 for D (6 bases each). This CDR3 spans 16 amino acids. Trimming shortened V by 4 bases and J by 3 bases, and 17 bases separated the two germline ends. CDR1 MDHEN and CDR2 SYDVKM come from the germline V gene. CDR3 sequence: CASSYPYREVTDTQYF. The DNA for the CDR3 is TGTGCCAGCAGTTACCCGTACAGGGAGGTTACAGATACGCAGTATTTT.

V usage is TRBV7-4 and J usage is TRBJ1-1; no reliable D call. Germline loops: CDR1 SGHVT, CDR2 SQSDAQ. Trimming removed 1 base at V and 4 bases at J, with 13 bases between. The CDR3 is 15 amino acids. The CDR3 sequence: CASSLGVPMVTEAFF. The CDR3, as DNA: TGTGCCAGCAGCTTAGGGGTCCCCATGGTCACTGAAGCTTTCTTT. The full variable domain, in which reference TRBV7-4 and TRBJ1-1 provide the parts outside the CDR3, is GAGVSQSPRYKVAKRGRDVALRCDSISGHVTLYWYRQTLGQGSEVLTYSQSDAQRDKSGRPSGRFSAERPERSVSTLKIQRTEQGDSAVYLCASSLGVPMVTEAFFGQGTRLTVV.

This clonotype was counted between two and nine times. The chain employs TRBV4-1 and TRBJ2-2; 9 positions agree with TRBD1. The CDR3 is 17 amino acids. The germline CDR1 and CDR2 sequences are MGHRA and YSYEKL. Germline trimming cut 0 bases from V and 1 base from J; bases unmatched to any gene: 3. CDR3 loop: CASSQEPGQGNTGELFF. CDR3 bases: TGCGCCAGCAGCCAAGAACCGGGACAGGGGAACACCGGGGAGCTGTTTTTT.

This clonotype appeared a single time. J is TRBJ1-2 and V is TRBV29-1, with D possibly being TRBD1 (5 bases). CDR1 is SQVTM and CDR2 is ANQGSEA in the germline V gene. The V and J ends lost 5 bases and 7 bases respectively, with 17 bases between them. The length of the CDR3 is 13 residues. The CDR3: CSVINPGLTGYTF. As DNA, the CDR3 is TGCAGCGTTATAAATCCGGGACTCACTGGCTACACCTTC.

Regarding this clonotype: Mismatch with germline at one junction end may stem from a read error. The V gene is TRBV11-2, the J gene TRBJ2-6; tentatively, D is TRBD2 (5 bases). CDR3 length equals 18 residues. The germline V gene encodes CDR1 SGHAT and CDR2 FQNNGV. The CDR3 loop is CASSLTGRTYSEANVLTF. CDR3 DNA: TGTGCCAGCAGCTTAACGGGGAGAACCTACTCTGAGGCCAACGTCCTGACTTTC.

This clonotype was recorded at least ten times. The V gene is TRBV7-8, the J gene TRBJ2-1, with TRBD2 matching 14 bases. The J segment lost 7 bases and the V segment lost 4 bases, leaving 6 bases of the junction unmatched. The CDR3 sequence is 16 residues long. Germline CDR1 reads SGHVS; CDR2 reads FQNEAQ. CDR3 sequence (DNA): TGTGCCAGCAGCTCTGGACTAGCGGGGGGCCTTAATGAGCAGTTCTTC. Amino acid sequence: CASSSGLAGGLNEQFF.

This clonotype has more than one count but fewer than ten. The chain joins TRBV19 to TRBJ2-5; D may be TRBD1 or TRBD2 (5 bases each). CDR1 and CDR2 (germline): LNHDA, SQIVND (reference sequence). Deletions cut 0 bases from V and 2 bases from J, with 10 bases between. The CDR3 length is 15 residues. The CDR3 here is CASSIDSGQQETQYF. The CDR3 nucleotides read TGTGCCAGTAGTATAGATTCGGGGCAGCAAGAGACCCAGTACTTC.

The chain has TRBV14 and TRBJ2-3; maybe TRBD2 (6 bases). The V end was cut by 4 bases, the J end by 2 bases, with 16 bases between. Germline V gene data show CDR1 as SGHDN and CDR2 as FVKESK. The CDR3 is made up of 16 amino acids. The CDR3 DNA is TGTGCCAGCAGCCCTCCCGCGGGGCCTACCACAGATACGCAGTATTTT. Its translation: CASSPPAGPTTDTQYF.

This clonotype was found many times. The chain is built from TRBV7-9 and TRBJ1-6; a possible D gene is TRBD1 (5 bases). V was cut by 5 bases and J by 7 bases, with 12 bases left in between. There are 14 residues in the CDR3. Germline CDR1 is SEHNR and CDR2 is FQNEAQ (reference sequence). The CDR3 bases are TGTGCCAGCAGCCCCGACAGCCTGAATTCACCCCTCCACTTT. Protein product: CASSPDSLNSPLHF. Full variable domain (missing parts from reference TRBV7-9 and TRBJ1-6): DTGVSQNPRHKITKRGQNVTFRCDPISEHNRLYWYRQTLGQGPEFLTYFQNEAQLEKSRLLSDRFSAERPKGSFSTLEIQRTEQGDSAMYLCASSPDSLNSPLHFGNGTRLTVT.

In this sample, this clonotype turned up a few times. The chain links TRBV14 to TRBJ2-1, with TRBD2 matching over 11 bases. The germline gives CDR1 SGHDN, CDR2 FVKESK. Trimming took 4 bases from V and 0 from J; bases not matched to a gene: 5. This CDR3 is 17 amino acids long. The CDR3 loop reads CASSPHTSGGSYNEQFF. The CDR3 DNA sequence: TGTGCCAGCAGCCCTCATACTAGCGGGGGCTCCTACAATGAGCAGTTCTTC.

The chain joins TRBV20-1 to TRBJ2-2; D unclear. V was pared by 5 bases and J by 3 bases, with 4 bases between. The CDR3 has 11 residues. The germline V gene has CDR1 DFQATT and CDR2 SNEGSKA (reference sequence). Here the CDR3 DNA reads TGCAGTGCTCCAGACACCGGGGAGCTGTTTTTT. It translates to CSAPDTGELFF.

This clonotype came up a few times. No conserved phenylalanine or tryptophan ends this CDR3, so it is likely a read error. V gene TRBV6-5 combines with J gene TRBJ1-2; D gene unclear. Trimming cost V 2 bases and J 6 bases, with 10 bases left between them. CDR3 length: 13 amino acids. Germline V gene sequence: CDR1 MNHEY, CDR2 SVGAGI. The CDR3 sequence: CASSYDTLNGYTS. For the CDR3, the DNA is TGTGCCAGCAGTTACGACACATTAAATGGCTACACCTCC.

Only a few counts were recorded for this clonotype. V usage is TRBV12-3 or TRBV12-4 and J usage is TRBJ1-1; D possibly corresponds to TRBD1 (5 bases). This CDR3 contains 16 residues. V shed 4 bases and J shed 4 bases, with 19 bases lying between them. DNA of the CDR3: TGTGCCAGCAGTTCCACGGGGACTGGGGGTCGCACTGAAGCTTTCTTT. It translates to CASSSTGTGGRTEAFF.

This chain links TRBV7-6 with TRBJ1-1; TRBD1 matches 7 bases. Germline V gene data show CDR1 as SGHVS and CDR2 as FNYEAQ. The CDR3 sequence is 13 residues long. Germline trimming cut 5 bases from V and 3 bases from J; bases unmatched to any gene: 3. CDR3: CASSRQGHTEAFF. CDR3 DNA sequence: TGTGCCAGCAGCCGACAGGGTCACACTGAAGCTTTCTTT.

This clonotype was seen a handful of times. CDR3 protein: CASSPSGESTDTQYF. In DNA form, the CDR3 reads TGTGCCAGCAGTCCTAGCGGGGAAAGCACAGATACGCAGTATTTT. The chain uses TRBV2 and TRBJ2-3, with 9 bases matching TRBD2. The CDR3 is 15 amino acids. Trimming took 5 bases from V and 0 from J; bases not matched to a gene: 3. CDR1 SNHLY and CDR2 FYNNEI come from the germline V gene.

The chain carries TRBV5-6 and TRBJ2-1; a weak D match, TRBD2 (6 bases). Trimming left V 10 bases short and J 4 bases short, with 15 bases between. Germline V gene data show CDR1 as SGHDT and CDR2 as YYEEEE. This CDR3 is built from 13 residues. For the CDR3, the DNA is TGTGCCGGATTGACCCGGGGGTACAATGAGCAGTTCTTC. Translation gives CAGLTRGYNEQFF.

The sample holds a few counts of this clonotype. The genes are TRBV20-1 and TRBJ1-3, with a tentative D call TRBD1 (6 bases). CDR3 length: 14 residues. Trimming stripped 3 bases from V and 4 bases from J, with 13 bases between. Germline CDR1 DFQATT, CDR2 SNEGSKA (reference sequence). CDR3 amino acids: CSASPGVAGNTIYF. The CDR3 coding sequence is TGCAGTGCTAGCCCAGGGGTTGCGGGAAACACCATATATTTT.

The chain combines TRBV6-2 or TRBV6-3 with TRBJ2-7; 8 positions agree with TRBD2. CDR3 length equals 16 residues. The V and J ends lost 2 bases and 0 bases, in that order; junction bases with no gene match: 6. The germline V gene encodes CDR1 MNHEY and CDR2 SVGEGT. Written as DNA, the CDR3 is TGTGCCAGCAGTTACCTCCGGGGGGGGGCCTCCTACGAGCAGTACGTC. This translates into CASSYLRGGASYEQYV.